These 12 T cell receptor beta chains came from one sample sequenced in a study of siplizumab effects on memory and regulatory T cells. This table comes from immunoSEQ multiplex PCR, and its TCRdb copy is limited to in-frame clones, with some not included. The sample carries tens of thousands of clones, 85% to 95% recorded once. The sample taken for sequencing was CD8+ T cells sorted from blood. These receptors all stem from a human donor in good health.

The V and J genes are TRBV29-1 and TRBJ1-2; TRBD1 matches at 9 bases. The germline gives CDR1 SQVTM, CDR2 ANQGSEA. The CDR3 loop spans 13 amino acids. Trimming at V came to 3 bases and at J to 3 bases, leaving 2 bases not matched to a gene. The CDR3 DNA reads as TGCAGCGTTGACGACAGGGGGGACTATGGCTACACCTTC. Protein product: CSVDDRGDYGYTF. Variable domain in full (rest from reference TRBV29-1 and TRBJ1-2): SAVISQKPSRDICQRGTSLTIQCQVDSQVTMMFWYRQQPGQSLTLIATANQGSEATYESGFVIDKFPISRPNLTFSTLTVSNMSPEDSSIYLCSVDDRGDYGYTFGSGTRLTVV.

The chain combines TRBV15 with TRBJ2-2, with TRBD1 as a possible D gene (6 bases). Looked up from germline, CDR1 is LNHNV and CDR2 is YYDKDF (reference sequence). The CDR3 totals 16 residues. V was cut by 3 bases and J by 3 bases, with 14 bases left in between. CDR3 sequence (DNA): TGTGCCACCAGCAGGGGCCAGGGGCCTGACACCGGGGAGCTGTTTTTT. Protein sequence: CATSRGQGPDTGELFF.

The genes are TRBV4-1 and TRBJ2-5; 7 nucleotides match TRBD1. After removal of 3 bases from V and 0 bases from J, the junction contained 7 bases not matched to a gene. The CDR3 length is 16 residues. In germline, CDR1 is MGHRA, CDR2 YSYEKL. In DNA form, the CDR3 reads TGCGCCAGCAGCCAGGGAGACAGGGTGCACCAAGAGACCCAGTACTTC. Protein product: CASSQGDRVHQETQYF.

This clone showed up just once. The chain links TRBV7-9 to TRBJ2-7; TRBD2 is a possible D gene (5 bases). The germline V gene encodes CDR1 SEHNR and CDR2 FQNEAQ (reference sequence). Trimming shortened V by 5 bases and J by 5 bases, and 10 bases separated the two germline ends. CDR3 length: 12 amino acids. The chain's CDR3 is CASSLEGHEQYF. CDR3 nucleotides: TGTGCCAGCAGCCTAGAGGGCCACGAGCAGTACTTC.

J is TRBJ1-4 and V is TRBV9; D not certain. Trimming took 0 bases from V and 7 from J, leaving 10 bases between them. This CDR3 has 14 residues. From germline, CDR1 is SGDLS and CDR2 YYNGEE. The CDR3 nucleotides read TGTGCCAGCAGCGTAGAGGGTGGCGGTGAAAAACTGTTTTTT. It is translated as CASSVEGGGEKLFF. Complete variable domain (other parts from reference TRBV9 and TRBJ1-4): DSGVTQTPKHLITATGQRVTLRCSPRSGDLSVYWYQQSLDQGLQFLIQYYNGEERAKGNILERFSAQQFPDLHSELNLSSLELGDSALYFCASSVEGGGEKLFFGSGTQLSVL.

The V gene is TRBV28, the J gene TRBJ2-2, with 8 bases lining up with TRBD2. V shed 6 bases and J 6 bases; nucleotides not matched to a gene: 9. Germline V gene lookup returns CDR1 MDHEN and CDR2 SYDVKM. This CDR3 spans 15 amino acids. CDR3 protein: CASRQLAEGPGELFF. DNA of the CDR3: TGTGCCAGCAGGCAACTAGCGGAGGGACCCGGGGAGCTGTTTTTT.

J is TRBJ2-7 and V is TRBV4-1; weak D call: TRBD2 (5 bases). Per germline, CDR1 MGHRA and CDR2 YSYEKL. V lost 3 bases to trimming and J lost 7 bases, with 13 bases between them. There are 13 residues in the CDR3. The CDR3 DNA reads TGCGCCAGCAGCCATACGGGGTCGGGGGAGCAGTACTTC. It codes for CASSHTGSGEQYF.

The J gene is TRBJ1-2, the V gene TRBV4-3; a weak D match, TRBD1 (5 bases). The germline V gene has CDR1 LGHNA and CDR2 YSLEER. This CDR3 spans 16 amino acids. Trimming left V 3 bases short and J 1 base short, with 15 bases between. CDR3 sequence reads: CASSQLISGFNYGYTF. In nucleotides, the CDR3 is TGCGCCAGCAGCCAGTTAATTTCAGGGTTTAACTATGGCTACACCTTC.

The chain links TRBV21-1 to TRBJ2-2. TRBV21-1 is deemed a pseudogene. CDR3 length: 14 residues. As DNA, the CDR3 is TGTGCCAGCAAGGTTGAGGGGTGCACCGGGGAGCTGTTTTTT. Protein sequence: CASKVEGCTGELFF.

The chain links TRBV28 to TRBJ2-5; 10 nucleotides match TRBD1. The DNA end is more similar to TRBJ2-7, so the J call may be wrong. The CDR3 covers 14 residues. Per germline, CDR1 MDHEN and CDR2 SYDVKM. CDR3 sequence (DNA): TGTGCCAGCAGCCCGGGACAGGGGCCCTACGAGCAGTACTTC. Translation gives CASSPGQGPYEQYF.

This chain links TRBV5-4 with TRBJ2-3; D is possibly TRBD2 (6 bases). The germline CDR1 and CDR2 sequences are SGHNT and YYREEE (reference sequence). V was cut by 4 bases and J by 1 base, with 16 bases left in between. CDR3 length: 16 amino acids. In nucleotides, the CDR3 is TGTGCCAGCAGCCAAGGGTTAGCGGAAGGCACAGATACGCAGTATTTT. Protein: CASSQGLAEGTDTQYF.

The V gene is TRBV20-1, the J gene TRBJ1-2; unclear D gene. This CDR3 comprises 11 residues. Germline CDR1 is DFQATT and CDR2 is SNEGSKA (reference sequence). V was pared by 3 bases and J by 4 bases, with 6 bases between. CDR3 in amino acids: CSASGSYGYTF. In DNA form, the CDR3 reads TGCAGTGCTAGCGGCAGCTATGGCTACACCTTC.